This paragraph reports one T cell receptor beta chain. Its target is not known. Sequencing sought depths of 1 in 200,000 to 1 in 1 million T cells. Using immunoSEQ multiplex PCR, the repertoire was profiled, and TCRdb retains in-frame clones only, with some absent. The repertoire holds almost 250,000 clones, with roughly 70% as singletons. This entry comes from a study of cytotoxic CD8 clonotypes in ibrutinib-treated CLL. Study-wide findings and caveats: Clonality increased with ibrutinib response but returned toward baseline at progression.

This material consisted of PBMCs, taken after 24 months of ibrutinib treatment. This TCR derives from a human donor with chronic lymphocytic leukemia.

In DNA, the CDR3 is TGTGCCAGCAGCAAAGTGGGTAATGGACCGACCGGCGAGCAGTACTTC. Residues: CASSKVGNGPTGEQYF. The genes are TRBV21-1 and TRBJ2-7. TRBV21-1 is an annotated pseudogene. This CDR3 spans 16 amino acids.